This T cell receptor (beta chain) emerged from a study of blood T cell repertoires in COVID-19. Across the whole study: Nucleic acid was either cDNA or gDNA, and it came from T cells, B-cell-depleted T cells, or PBMCs.

Losses at the gene ends were 0 bases for V and 1 base for J; bases not matched to a gene: 11. The CDR3 length is 19 residues. The germline CDR1 and CDR2 sequences are LGHNA and YSLEER. TCRdb's table, derived via immunoSEQ multiplex PCR, lists solely in-frame clones and lacks some. The profile shows approximately 330,000 clones, 80% to 90% of them singletons. Sequenced input: PBMCs or T cells enriched from blood (not recorded which). V usage is TRBV4-3 and J usage is TRBJ2-2; the match to TRBD2 covers 7 bases. The sequence was obtained from a woman in her forties with acute COVID-19. CDR3 sequence: CASSQEGPLGGGNTGELFF. As DNA, the CDR3 is TGCGCCAGCAGCCAAGAAGGCCCTCTGGGCGGGGGGAACACCGGGGAGCTGTTTTTT.